The sequence of this T cell receptor (beta chain) was determined in a study of neurological immune-mediated disorders. Study observations and caveats: Across subjects, no CDR3 amino acid sequence appeared in expanded clones of more than one subject, a finding that suggested private repertoires in all groups.

This clonotype is deemed large (0.1 to 1%). The target antigen is unknown. The length of the CDR3 is 15 residues. Per germline, CDR1 SGHKS and CDR2 YYEKEE (reference sequence). Trimming pared 2 bases from V and 1 base from J, leaving 10 bases between. From 15-18 subjects, over 170 million TCR-beta sequences were obtained in each sequencing run. TCRdb re-called the 5' RACE reads through MiXCR, storing one row per CDR3 protein. The sample has about 16,000 distinct CDR3 sequences; about a fifth are singletons. The chain recombines TRBV5-5 with TRBJ1-5, with no clear D. The clonotype was recovered from a man aged 50 to 59 in good health. The sequencing input was PBMCs. The CDR3 sequence is CASSLLAGSNQPQHF. The CDR3, as DNA: TGTGCCAGCAGCTTATTGGCGGGGAGCAATCAGCCCCAGCATTTT.